The TCR beta chain described here comes from a study of OX40 agonist ivuxolimab in advanced cancers. Looking at the study overall: As their treatment, patients were administered ivuxolimab, an agonistic anti-OX40 (CD134) antibody. Whole-study results and caveats: Circulating CD4+ and CD8+ T cells showed clonal expansion by week 6 at 0.1 to 3.0 mg/kg. CD4+ T cells averaged fewer expanded clones than CD8+ T cells.

In regard to this clone: Its cognate antigen is unknown.

CDR1 and CDR2 from the germline V gene are LGHNT and FRNRAP. The CDR3 has 13 residues. The ends were cut back, 3 bases at V and 1 base at J, with 3 bases in the middle. Measured with immunoSEQ multiplex PCR; TCRdb has only the in-frame clones, and not every one. The table lists 35,000 to 55,000 clones, roughly 82% of them singletons. Sequenced here: CD4+ or CD8+ T cells sorted from blood, sampled in a trial of the OX40 agonist ivuxolimab. This sequence originates from an adult with an advanced solid tumor such as melanoma, head and neck, liver or kidney cancer. V gene TRBV12-5 combines with J gene TRBJ2-2; D is ambiguous. CDR3 region: CASGLGNTGELFF. The CDR3 nucleotides are TGTGCTAGTGGTTTAGGGAACACCGGGGAGCTGTTTTTT.